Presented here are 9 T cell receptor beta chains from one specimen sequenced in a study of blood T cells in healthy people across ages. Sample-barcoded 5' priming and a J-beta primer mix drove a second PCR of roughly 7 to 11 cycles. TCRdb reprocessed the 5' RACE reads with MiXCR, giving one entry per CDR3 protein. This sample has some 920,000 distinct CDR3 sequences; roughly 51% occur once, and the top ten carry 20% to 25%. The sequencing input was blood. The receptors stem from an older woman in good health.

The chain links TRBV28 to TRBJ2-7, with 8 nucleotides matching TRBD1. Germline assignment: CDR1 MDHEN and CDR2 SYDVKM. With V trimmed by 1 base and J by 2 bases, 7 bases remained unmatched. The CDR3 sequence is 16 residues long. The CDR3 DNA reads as TGTGCCAGCAGTTTATTCACAGGGGGGCTTACCTACGAGCAGTACTTC. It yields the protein CASSLFTGGLTYEQYF.

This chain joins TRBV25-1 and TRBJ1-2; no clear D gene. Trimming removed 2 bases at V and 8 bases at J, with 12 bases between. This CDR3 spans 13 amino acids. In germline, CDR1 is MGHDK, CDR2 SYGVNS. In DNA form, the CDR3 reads TGTGCCAGCAGTGAACCCCTCCGCAGGGGCTACACCTTC. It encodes CASSEPLRRGYTF.

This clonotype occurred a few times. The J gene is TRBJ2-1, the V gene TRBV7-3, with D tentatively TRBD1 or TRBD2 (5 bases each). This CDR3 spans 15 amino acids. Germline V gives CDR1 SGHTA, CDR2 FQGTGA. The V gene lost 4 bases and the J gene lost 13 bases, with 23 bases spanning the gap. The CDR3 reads CASSSAGTYTEAQFF. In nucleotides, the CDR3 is TGTGCCAGCAGCTCCGCCGGGACCTACACGGAGGCCCAGTTCTTC.

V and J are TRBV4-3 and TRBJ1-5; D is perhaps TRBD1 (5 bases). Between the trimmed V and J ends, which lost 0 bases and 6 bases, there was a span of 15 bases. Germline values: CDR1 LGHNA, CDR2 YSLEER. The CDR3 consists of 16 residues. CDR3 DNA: TGCGCCAGCAGCCAAGACCCCGGGGGAGAGGTTCAGCCCCAGCATTTT. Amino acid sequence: CASSQDPGGEVQPQHF.

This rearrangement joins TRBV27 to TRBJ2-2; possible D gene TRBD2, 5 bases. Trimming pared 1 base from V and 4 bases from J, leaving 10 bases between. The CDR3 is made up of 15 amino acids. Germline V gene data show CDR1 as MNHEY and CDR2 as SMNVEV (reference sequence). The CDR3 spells CASSLFPGSTGELFF. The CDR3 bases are TGTGCCAGCAGTTTATTTCCGGGGTCCACCGGGGAGCTGTTTTTT.

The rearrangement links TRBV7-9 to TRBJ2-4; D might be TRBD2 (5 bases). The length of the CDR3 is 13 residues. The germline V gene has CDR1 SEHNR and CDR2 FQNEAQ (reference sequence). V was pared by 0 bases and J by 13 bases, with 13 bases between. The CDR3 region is CASSLADGGEQYF. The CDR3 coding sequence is TGTGCCAGCAGCTTAGCGGACGGTGGGGAGCAGTACTTC. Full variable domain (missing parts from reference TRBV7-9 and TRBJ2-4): DTGVSQNPRHKITKRGQNVTFRCDPISEHNRLYWYRQTLGQGPEFLTYFQNEAQLEKSRLLSDRFSAERPKGSFSTLEIQRTEQGDSAMYLCASSLADGGEQYFGAGTRLSVL.

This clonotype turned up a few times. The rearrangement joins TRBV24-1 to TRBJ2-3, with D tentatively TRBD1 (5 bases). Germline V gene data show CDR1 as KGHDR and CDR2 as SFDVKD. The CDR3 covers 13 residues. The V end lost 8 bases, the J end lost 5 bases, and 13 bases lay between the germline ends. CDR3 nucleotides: TGTGCCACCATGAGATATCAGGGAGATACGCAGTATTTT. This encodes CATMRYQGDTQYF.

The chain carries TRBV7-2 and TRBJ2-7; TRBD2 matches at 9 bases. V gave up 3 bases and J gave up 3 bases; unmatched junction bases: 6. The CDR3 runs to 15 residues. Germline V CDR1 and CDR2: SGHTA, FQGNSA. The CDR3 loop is CASSLSLAGLYEQYF. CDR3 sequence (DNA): TGTGCCAGCAGCTTGTCGCTAGCGGGGCTCTACGAGCAGTACTTC.

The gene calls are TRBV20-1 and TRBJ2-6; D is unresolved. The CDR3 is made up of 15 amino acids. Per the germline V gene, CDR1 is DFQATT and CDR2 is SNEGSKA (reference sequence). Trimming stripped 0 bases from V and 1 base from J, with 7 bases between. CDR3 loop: CSARDSGSGANVLTF. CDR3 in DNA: TGCAGTGCTAGAGATTCCGGGTCTGGGGCCAACGTCCTGACTTTC.